This section outlines one T cell receptor beta chain sequence together with its context. The target antigen is unknown. The PCR was carried out with 60 Vbeta primers and 13 Jbeta primers. The data were produced by immunoSEQ multiplex PCR, yet TCRdb's version contains in-frame clones alone and is incomplete. Among approximately 170,000 clones listed, roughly 84% were seen once. The data belong to a study of cytomegalovirus exposure and HLA in healthy donors. Study-wide results and caveats: Presence/absence comparisons presumed near-even sequencing depth among donors.

Germline trimming cut 1 base from V and 11 bases from J; bases unmatched to any gene: 19. Germline assignment: CDR1 SEHNR and CDR2 FQNEAQ (reference sequence). The CDR3 length is 17 residues. The rearrangement joins TRBV7-9 to TRBJ1-1; 7 bases line up with TRBD1. The source of this sequence is a man aged 25 to 40 in good health and CMV-seropositive. The sample comprised PBMCs. The CDR3 sequence is CASSLGGGLGGAVGAFF. In DNA form, the CDR3 reads TGTGCCAGCAGCTTAGGGGGTGGCCTAGGGGGCGCAGTTGGTGCTTTCTTT.